This TCR beta chain emerged from a study of T cell responses to AZD1222 COVID-19 vaccine. The wider study: The analysis combined second doses at about 4 or about 12 weeks.

Assay used: immunoSEQ multiplex PCR; TCRdb lists only in-frame clones, some missing. The table lists around 140,000 clones, under 90% of them singletons. This clone was found once. The antigen remains undetermined. Study-level findings and limits: Donor demographics were predominantly white British with a female majority; clonal diversity may be underestimated.

This CDR3 has 15 residues. Trimming cost V 5 bases and J 1 base; bases outside gene matches: 6. The germline gives CDR1 MNHEY, CDR2 SVGEGT. The input for sequencing was peripheral blood, taken on day 0 of AZD1222 vaccination. The chain carries TRBV6-2 or TRBV6-3 and TRBJ2-7, with 9 bases lining up with TRBD1. This receptor was identified in an adult in good health. The CDR3 DNA follows: TGTGCCAGCAGTCCATCGGGACAGGGTTCCTACGAGCAGTACTTC. This sequence encodes CASSPSGQGSYEQYF.